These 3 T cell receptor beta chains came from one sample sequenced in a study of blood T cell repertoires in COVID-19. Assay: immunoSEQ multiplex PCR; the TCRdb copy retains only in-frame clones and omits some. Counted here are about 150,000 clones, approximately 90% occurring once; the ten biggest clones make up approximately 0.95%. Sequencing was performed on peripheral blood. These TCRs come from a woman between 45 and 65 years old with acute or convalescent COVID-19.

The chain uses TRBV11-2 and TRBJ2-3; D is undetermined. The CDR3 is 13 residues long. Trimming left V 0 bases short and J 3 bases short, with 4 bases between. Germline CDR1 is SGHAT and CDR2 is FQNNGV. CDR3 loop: CASSLDSTDTQYF. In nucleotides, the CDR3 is TGTGCCAGCAGCTTAGACTCGACAGATACGCAGTATTTT.

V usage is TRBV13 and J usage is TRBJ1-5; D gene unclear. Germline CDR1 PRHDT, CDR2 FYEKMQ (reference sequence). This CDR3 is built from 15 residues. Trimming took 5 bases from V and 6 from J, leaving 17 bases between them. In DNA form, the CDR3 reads TGTGCCAGCAGCCGAAAAACGAGGGATAGTCAGCCCCAGCATTTT. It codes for CASSRKTRDSQPQHF.

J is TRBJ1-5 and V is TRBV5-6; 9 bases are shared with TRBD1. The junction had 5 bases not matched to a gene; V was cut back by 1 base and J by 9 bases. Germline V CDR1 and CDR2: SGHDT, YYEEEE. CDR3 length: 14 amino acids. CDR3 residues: CASSLWDRERPQHF. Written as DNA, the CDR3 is TGTGCCAGCAGCTTGTGGGACAGGGAACGGCCCCAGCATTTT.